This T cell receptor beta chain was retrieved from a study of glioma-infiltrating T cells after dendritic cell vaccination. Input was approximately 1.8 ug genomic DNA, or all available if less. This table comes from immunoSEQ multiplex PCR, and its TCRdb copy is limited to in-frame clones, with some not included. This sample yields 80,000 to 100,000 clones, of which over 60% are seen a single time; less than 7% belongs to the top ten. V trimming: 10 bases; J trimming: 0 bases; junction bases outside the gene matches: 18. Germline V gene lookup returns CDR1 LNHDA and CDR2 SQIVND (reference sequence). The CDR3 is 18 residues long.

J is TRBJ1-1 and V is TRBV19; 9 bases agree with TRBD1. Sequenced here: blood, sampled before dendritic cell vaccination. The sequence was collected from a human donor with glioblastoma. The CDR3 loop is CAIEGQGRVRSLNTEAFF. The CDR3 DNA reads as TGTGCCATTGAAGGACAGGGGAGAGTGAGAAGTCTGAACACTGAAGCTTTCTTT. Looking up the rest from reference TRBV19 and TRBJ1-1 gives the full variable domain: DGGITQSPKYLFRKEGQNVTLSCEQNLNHDAMYWYRQDPGQGLRLIYYSQIVNDFQKGDIAEGYSVSREKKESFPLTVTSAQKNPTAFYLCAIEGQGRVRSLNTEAFFGQGTRLTVV.